What follows describes a single T cell receptor beta chain. The data belong to a study of blood T cell repertoires in COVID-19. Some clones are missing from TCRdb's copy, which holds only in-frame ones; the method was immunoSEQ multiplex PCR. Of a few hundred thousand clones in the sample, about nine tenths were seen once. V lost 3 bases, J lost 2 bases, and 7 bases stayed unmatched. This CDR3 has 18 amino acids. CDR1 is KGHDR, CDR2 SFDVKD, per germline. The origin of this receptor is a woman younger than 45 with active or convalescent COVID-19. V usage is TRBV24-1 and J usage is TRBJ2-6; the match to TRBD1 covers 9 bases. Material for sequencing was peripheral blood. CDR3 in amino acids: CATSDQDRGLTGANVLTF. The CDR3 region has the DNA TGTGCCACCAGTGATCAGGACAGGGGCTTAACTGGGGCCAACGTCCTGACTTTC.